This TCR beta chain derives from a study of T cell responses to AZD1222 COVID-19 vaccine. Study results and caveats: Clonal diversity may have been underestimated, and the donors were mostly white British, with more females than males.

In germline, CDR1 is SGHDT, CDR2 YYEEEE. Between the trimmed V and J ends, which lost 1 base and 2 bases, there was a span of 10 bases. The CDR3 contains 16 residues. Of note for this clone: What it recognizes is unknown.

Here immunoSEQ multiplex PCR was the method, and the copy in TCRdb shows in-frame clones only, minus some. The sample lists 130,000 to 150,000 clones, about 86% occurring once. The clonotype comes from an adult who received the AZD1222 COVID-19 vaccine. The chain employs TRBV5-6 and TRBJ1-6; D is ambiguous. This specimen consisted of peripheral blood, obtained 28 days after the second AZD1222 dose. The CDR3 DNA reads as TGTGCCAGCAGCTTGAGGGAGATCGCCTATAATTCACCCCTCCACTTT. It translates to CASSLREIAYNSPLHF.